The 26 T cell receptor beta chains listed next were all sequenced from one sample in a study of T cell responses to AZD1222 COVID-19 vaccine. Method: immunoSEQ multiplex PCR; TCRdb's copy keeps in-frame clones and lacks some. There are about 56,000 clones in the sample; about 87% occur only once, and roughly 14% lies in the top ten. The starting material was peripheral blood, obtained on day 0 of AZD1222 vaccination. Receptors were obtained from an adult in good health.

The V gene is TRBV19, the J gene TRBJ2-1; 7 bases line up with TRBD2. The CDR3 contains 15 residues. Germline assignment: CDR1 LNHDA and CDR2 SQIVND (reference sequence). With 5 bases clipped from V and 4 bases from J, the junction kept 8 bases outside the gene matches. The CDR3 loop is CASSSREVQYNEQFF. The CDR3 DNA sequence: TGTGCCAGTAGTTCTCGGGAGGTTCAATACAATGAGCAGTTCTTC.

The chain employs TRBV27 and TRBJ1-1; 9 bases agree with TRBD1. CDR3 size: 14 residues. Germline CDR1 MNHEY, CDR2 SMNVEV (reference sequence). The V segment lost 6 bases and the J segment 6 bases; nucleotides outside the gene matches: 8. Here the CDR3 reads CASRMGQGVPEAFF. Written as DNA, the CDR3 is TGTGCCAGCAGGATGGGACAGGGAGTCCCTGAAGCTTTCTTT.

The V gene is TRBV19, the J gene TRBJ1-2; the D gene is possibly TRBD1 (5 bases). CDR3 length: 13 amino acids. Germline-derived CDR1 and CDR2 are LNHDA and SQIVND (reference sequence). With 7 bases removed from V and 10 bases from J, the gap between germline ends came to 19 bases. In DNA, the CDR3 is TGTGCCAGTACCAGAGAGGGGCCGACCTACTACACCTTC. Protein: CASTREGPTYYTF.

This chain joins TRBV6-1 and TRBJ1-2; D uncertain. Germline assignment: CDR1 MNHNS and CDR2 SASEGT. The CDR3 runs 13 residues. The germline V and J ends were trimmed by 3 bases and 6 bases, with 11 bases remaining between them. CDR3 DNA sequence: TGTGCCAGCAGTGACGTCAGGACGGATGGCTACACCTTC. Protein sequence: CASSDVRTDGYTF.

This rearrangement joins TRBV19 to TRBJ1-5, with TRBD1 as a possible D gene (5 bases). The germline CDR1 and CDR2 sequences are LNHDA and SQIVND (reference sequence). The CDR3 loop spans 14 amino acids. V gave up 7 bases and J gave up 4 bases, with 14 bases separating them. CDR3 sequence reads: CASTPTGENQPQHF. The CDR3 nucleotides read TGTGCCAGTACCCCCACGGGGGAAAATCAGCCCCAGCATTTT.

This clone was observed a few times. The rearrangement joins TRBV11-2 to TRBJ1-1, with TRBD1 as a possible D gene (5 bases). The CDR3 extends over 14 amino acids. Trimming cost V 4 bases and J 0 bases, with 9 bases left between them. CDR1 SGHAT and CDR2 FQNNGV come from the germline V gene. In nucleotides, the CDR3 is TGTGCCAGCAGCTCACAGGTTATGAACACTGAAGCTTTCTTT. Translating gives CASSSQVMNTEAFF.

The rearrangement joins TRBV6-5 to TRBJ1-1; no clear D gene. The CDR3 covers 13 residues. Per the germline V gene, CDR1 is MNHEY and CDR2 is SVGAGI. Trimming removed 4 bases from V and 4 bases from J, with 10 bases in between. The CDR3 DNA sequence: TGTGCCAGCAGTTCCGGGGTAGGCACTGAAGCTTTCTTT. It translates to CASSSGVGTEAFF.

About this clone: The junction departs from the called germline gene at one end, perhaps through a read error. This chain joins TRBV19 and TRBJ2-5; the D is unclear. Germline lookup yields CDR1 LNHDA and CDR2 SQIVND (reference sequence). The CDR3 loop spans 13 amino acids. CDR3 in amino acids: CASSIQFQEAQYF. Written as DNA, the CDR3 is TGTGCCAGTAGTATACAATTCCAAGAGGCCCAGTACTTC. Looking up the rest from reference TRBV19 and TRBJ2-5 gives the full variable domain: DGGITQSPKYLFRKEGQNVTLSCEQNLNHDAMYWYRQDPGQGLRLIYYSQIVNDFQKGDIAEGYSVSREKKESFPLTVTSAQKNPTAFYLCASSIQFQEAQYFGPGTRLLVL.

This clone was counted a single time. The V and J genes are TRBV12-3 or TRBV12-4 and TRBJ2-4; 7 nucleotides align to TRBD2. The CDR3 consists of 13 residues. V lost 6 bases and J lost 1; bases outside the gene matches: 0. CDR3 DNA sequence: TGTGCCAGCAGCGGGGGGGCCAAAAACATTCAGTACTTC. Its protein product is CASSGGAKNIQYF.

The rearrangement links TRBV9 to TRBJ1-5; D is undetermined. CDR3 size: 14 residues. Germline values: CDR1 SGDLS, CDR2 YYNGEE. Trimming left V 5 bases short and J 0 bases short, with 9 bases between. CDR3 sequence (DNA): TGTGCCAGCAGTGCTCAGGATAGCAATCAGCCCCAGCATTTT. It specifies CASSAQDSNQPQHF.

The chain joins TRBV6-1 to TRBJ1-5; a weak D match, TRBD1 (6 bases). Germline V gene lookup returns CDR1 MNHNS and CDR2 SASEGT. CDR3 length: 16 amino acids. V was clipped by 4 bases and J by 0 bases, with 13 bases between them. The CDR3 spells CASSAWGAYSNQPQHF. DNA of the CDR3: TGTGCCAGCAGTGCTTGGGGGGCTTATAGCAATCAGCCCCAGCATTTT.

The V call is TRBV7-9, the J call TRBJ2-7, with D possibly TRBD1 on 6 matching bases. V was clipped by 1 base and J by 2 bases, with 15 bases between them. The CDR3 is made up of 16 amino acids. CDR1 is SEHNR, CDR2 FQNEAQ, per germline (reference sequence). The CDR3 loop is CASSLGLSGQTYEQYF. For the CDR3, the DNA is TGTGCCAGCAGCTTAGGACTCTCGGGACAAACCTACGAGCAGTACTTC.

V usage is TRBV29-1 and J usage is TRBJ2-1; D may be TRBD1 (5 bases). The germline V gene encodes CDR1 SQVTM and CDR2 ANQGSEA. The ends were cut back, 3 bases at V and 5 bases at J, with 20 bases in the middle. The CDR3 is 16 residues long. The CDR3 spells CSVEPSGFLGNNEQFF. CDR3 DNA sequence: TGCAGCGTTGAGCCCTCAGGGTTCTTAGGAAACAATGAGCAGTTCTTC.

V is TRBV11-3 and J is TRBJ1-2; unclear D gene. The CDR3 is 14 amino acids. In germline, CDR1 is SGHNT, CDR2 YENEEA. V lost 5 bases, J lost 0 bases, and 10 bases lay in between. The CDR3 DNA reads TGTGCCAGCAGCCCCAGCCGTGCTAACTATGGCTACACCTTC. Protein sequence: CASSPSRANYGYTF.

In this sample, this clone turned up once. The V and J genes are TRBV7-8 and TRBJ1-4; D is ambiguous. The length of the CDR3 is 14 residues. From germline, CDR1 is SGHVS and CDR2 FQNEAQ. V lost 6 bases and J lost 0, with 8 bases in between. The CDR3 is CASRAGTTNEKLFF. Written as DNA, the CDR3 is TGTGCCAGCAGGGCCGGGACAACTAATGAAAAACTGTTTTTT.

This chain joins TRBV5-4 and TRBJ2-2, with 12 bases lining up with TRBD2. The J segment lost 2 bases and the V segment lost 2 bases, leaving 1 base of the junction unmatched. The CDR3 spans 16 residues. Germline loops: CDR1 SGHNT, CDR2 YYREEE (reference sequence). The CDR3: CASSLLAGGNTGELFF. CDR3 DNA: TGTGCCAGCAGCTTACTAGCGGGGGGTAACACCGGGGAGCTGTTTTTT.

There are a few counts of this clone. For the CDR3, the DNA is TGTGCCAGCAGTTCTACTGGGAATAGGGAAAAACTGTTTTTT. It is translated as CASSSTGNREKLFF. The chain links TRBV6-5 to TRBJ1-4; D is undetermined. Germline assignment: CDR1 MNHEY and CDR2 SVGAGI. V shed 4 bases and J shed 8 bases, with 14 bases lying between them. The length of the CDR3 is 14 residues.

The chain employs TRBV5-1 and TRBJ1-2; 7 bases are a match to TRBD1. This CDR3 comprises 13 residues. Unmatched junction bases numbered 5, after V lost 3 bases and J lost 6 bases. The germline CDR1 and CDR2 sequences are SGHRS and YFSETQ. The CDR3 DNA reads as TGCGCCAGCAGCTCGACAGGGATGGATGGCTACACCTTC. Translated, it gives CASSSTGMDGYTF.

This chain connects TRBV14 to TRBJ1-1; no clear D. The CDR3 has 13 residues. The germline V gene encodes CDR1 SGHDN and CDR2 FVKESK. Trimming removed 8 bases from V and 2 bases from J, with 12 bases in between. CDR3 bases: TGTGCCAGCTTTCTTAGTGGTAACACTGAAGCTTTCTTT. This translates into CASFLSGNTEAFF.

As DNA, the CDR3 is TGTGCCAGCAGCTTGGGGCATATGGGGGGTGAAGCTTTCTTT. Protein: CASSLGHMGGEAFF. The chain carries TRBV5-8 and TRBJ1-1; D possibly corresponds to TRBD1 (5 bases). The V gene lost 0 bases and the J gene lost 7 bases, with 13 bases spanning the gap. Germline V CDR1 and CDR2: SGHTS, YDEGEE. This CDR3 is built from 14 residues.

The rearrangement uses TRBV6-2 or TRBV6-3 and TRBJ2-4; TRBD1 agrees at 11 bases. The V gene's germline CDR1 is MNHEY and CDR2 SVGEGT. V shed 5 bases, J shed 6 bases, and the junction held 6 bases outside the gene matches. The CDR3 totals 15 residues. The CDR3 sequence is CASSPGQGVGNIQYF. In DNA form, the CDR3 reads TGTGCCAGCAGTCCGGGACAGGGGGTGGGAAACATTCAGTACTTC.

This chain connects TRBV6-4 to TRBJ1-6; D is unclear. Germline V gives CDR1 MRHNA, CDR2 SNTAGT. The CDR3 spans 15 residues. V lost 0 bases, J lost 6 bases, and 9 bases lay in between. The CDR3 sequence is CASSDSRAANSPLHF. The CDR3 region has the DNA TGTGCCAGCAGTGACTCGAGGGCCGCTAATTCACCCCTCCACTTT.

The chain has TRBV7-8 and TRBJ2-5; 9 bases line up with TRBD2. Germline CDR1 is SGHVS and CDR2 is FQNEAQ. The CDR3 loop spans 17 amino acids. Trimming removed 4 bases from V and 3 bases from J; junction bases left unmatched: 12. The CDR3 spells CASSSEALAGAEETQYF. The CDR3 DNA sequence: TGTGCCAGCAGCTCGGAGGCTTTAGCGGGAGCCGAAGAGACCCAGTACTTC.

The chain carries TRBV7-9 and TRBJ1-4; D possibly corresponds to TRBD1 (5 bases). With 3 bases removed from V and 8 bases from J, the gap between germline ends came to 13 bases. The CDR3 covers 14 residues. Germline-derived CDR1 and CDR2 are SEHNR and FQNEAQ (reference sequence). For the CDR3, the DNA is TGTGCCAGCAGCTTGACTCTTGGGGACGAAAAACTGTTTTTT. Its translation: CASSLTLGDEKLFF.

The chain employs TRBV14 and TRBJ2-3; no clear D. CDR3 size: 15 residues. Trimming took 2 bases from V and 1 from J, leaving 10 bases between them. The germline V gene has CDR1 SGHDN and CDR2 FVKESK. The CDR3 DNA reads TGTGCCAGCAGCCAAAGAGTGAGTGGCACAGATACGCAGTATTTT. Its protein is CASSQRVSGTDTQYF.

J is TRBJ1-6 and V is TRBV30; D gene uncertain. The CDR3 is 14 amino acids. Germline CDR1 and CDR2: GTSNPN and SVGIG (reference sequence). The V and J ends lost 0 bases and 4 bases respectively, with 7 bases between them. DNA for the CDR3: TGTGCCTGGAGTGTAGAAGGGTATAATTCACCCCTCCACTTT. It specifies CAWSVEGYNSPLHF.